Below, 19 T cell receptor beta chains from the same sample are listed, as sequenced in a study of T cell changes during pregnancy in multiple sclerosis (dated by TCRdb to about 2019). The receptor library was made with the immunoSEQ multiplex PCR assay. In TCRdb, the immuneACCESS table is reduced to in-frame sequences with V and J assigned. These tables do not hold every clone; where another copy was compared, an unresolved V gene accounts for under half, and the others remain unexplained. Recorded for this sample are roughly 89,000 clones; over 80% of them occurred a single time. The biggest ten clones account for 3.5% to 4.5% of the sample. Sequenced here: peripheral blood, sampled in the first trimester of pregnancy. Receptor source: a female donor with multiple sclerosis, enrolled in a pregnancy study.

This chain connects TRBV25-1 to TRBJ1-5; D is unclear. V lost 1 base, J lost 1 base, and 5 bases lay in between. Germline V lookup: CDR1 MGHDK, CDR2 SYGVNS. This CDR3 is built from 14 residues. CDR3 bases: TGTGCCAGCAGTGAATGGCAGAGCAATCAGCCCCAGCATTTT. The encoded protein is CASSEWQSNQPQHF.

This chain joins TRBV6-5 and TRBJ1-1; D gene uncertain. The V gene's germline CDR1 is MNHEY and CDR2 SVGAGI. This CDR3 contains 12 residues. Trimming shortened V by 2 bases and J by 1 base, and 2 bases separated the two germline ends. The CDR3 DNA reads as TGTGCCAGCAGTTACCGGAACACTGAAGCTTTCTTT. Translating it yields CASSYRNTEAFF.

The genes are TRBV13 and TRBJ2-7; a possible D gene is TRBD1 (6 bases). CDR3 length equals 14 residues. V dropped 6 bases and J dropped 0 bases, with 12 bases sitting between them. The germline V gene encodes CDR1 PRHDT and CDR2 FYEKMQ (reference sequence). The CDR3 here is CASSEDRSSYEQYF. CDR3 nucleotides: TGTGCCAGCAGTGAAGACAGGTCCTCCTACGAGCAGTACTTC. Complete variable domain (other parts from reference TRBV13 and TRBJ2-7): AAGVIQSPRHLIKEKRETATLKCYPIPRHDTVYWYQQGPGQDPQFLISFYEKMQSDKGSIPDRFSAQQFSDYHSELNMSSLELGDSALYFCASSEDRSSYEQYFGPGTRLTVT.

This rearrangement joins TRBV18 to TRBJ1-1, with D perhaps TRBD1 (5 bases). CDR3 length equals 13 residues. V lost 3 bases and J lost 11, with 16 bases in between. CDR1 and CDR2 from the germline V gene are KGHSH and LQKENI. CDR3 sequence (DNA): TGTGCCAGCTCACCCTGGGCAGGGCCGACGGCTTTCTTT. Protein sequence: CASSPWAGPTAFF. The full variable domain, with the rest looked up from reference TRBV18 and TRBJ1-1, is NAGVMQNPRHLVRRRGQEARLRCSPMKGHSHVYWYRQLPEEGLKFMVYLQKENIIDESGMPKERFSAEFPKEGPSILRIQQVVRGDSAAYFCASSPWAGPTAFFGQGTRLTVV.

The chain recombines TRBV5-4 with TRBJ2-3, with D perhaps matching TRBD2 (6 bases). Germline lookup yields CDR1 SGHNT and CDR2 YYREEE (reference sequence). The CDR3 is 16 residues long. Trimming pared 0 bases from V and 6 bases from J, leaving 17 bases between. The CDR3 loop reads CASSLGYWRDRDTQYF. The CDR3 DNA is TGTGCCAGCAGCTTGGGATATTGGCGGGACCGGGATACGCAGTATTTT. The complete variable domain, with remaining parts taken from reference TRBV5-4 and TRBJ2-3, reads ETGVTQSPTHLIKTRGQQVTLRCSSQSGHNTVSWYQQALGQGPQFIFQYYREEENGRGNFPPRFSGLQFPNYSSELNVNALELDDSALYLCASSLGYWRDRDTQYFGPGTRLTVL.

The count of this clone is one. This chain connects TRBV13 to TRBJ2-7; possible D gene TRBD2, 6 bases. Germline-derived CDR1 and CDR2 are PRHDT and FYEKMQ (reference sequence). V dropped 4 bases and J dropped 7 bases, with 11 bases sitting between them. This CDR3 is built from 12 residues. The CDR3 DNA reads TGTGCCAGCAGCTGGGACTTTGGGGAGCAGTACTTC. Amino acid sequence: CASSWDFGEQYF.

The chain is built from TRBV5-8 and TRBJ2-3; 7 bases are a match to TRBD2. J gave up 0 bases and V 3 bases, and 4 bases lay outside the gene matches. This CDR3 is built from 15 residues. Germline assignment: CDR1 SGHTS and CDR2 YDEGEE. CDR3 coding DNA: TGTGCCAGCAGCTACCGCGGGGGTAGCACAGATACGCAGTATTTT. It codes for CASSYRGGSTDTQYF. Supplemented by reference TRBV5-8 and TRBJ2-3, the full variable domain reads EAGVTQSPTHLIKTRGQQATLRCSPISGHTSVYWYQQALGLGLQFLLWYDEGEERNRGNFPPRFSGRQFPNYSSELNVNALELEDSALYLCASSYRGGSTDTQYFGPGTRLTVL.

The V gene is TRBV4-1, the J gene TRBJ2-3; TRBD2 is a possible D gene (6 bases). The germline V gene encodes CDR1 MGHRA and CDR2 YSYEKL. The CDR3 sequence is 18 residues long. Deletions cut 3 bases from V and 0 bases from J, with 19 bases between. CDR3 in amino acids: CASSQAPGLILSTDTQYF. CDR3 coding DNA: TGCGCCAGCAGCCAGGCCCCGGGACTGATACTTAGCACAGATACGCAGTATTTT.

The J gene is TRBJ2-5, the V gene TRBV9; D gene ambiguous. Trimming took off 0 bases at V and 10 bases at J, with 7 bases between the two ends. The CDR3 is made up of 11 amino acids. CDR1 SGDLS and CDR2 YYNGEE come from the germline V gene. The CDR3 coding sequence is TGTGCCAGCAGCGTAGGTAGAGACCAGTACTTC. Translating it yields CASSVGRDQYF.

The chain joins TRBV9 to TRBJ1-5, with unresolved D. Trimming removed 4 bases at V and 0 bases at J, with 11 bases between. The CDR3 has 15 residues. The germline CDR1 and CDR2 sequences are SGDLS and YYNGEE. The CDR3 DNA reads as TGTGCCAGCAGCCGAGTCGTCGATAGCAATCAGCCCCAGCATTTT. Encoded protein: CASSRVVDSNQPQHF.

The chain recombines TRBV6-5 with TRBJ1-2; D perhaps matches TRBD1 (5 bases). The CDR3 sequence is 13 residues long. CDR1 is MNHEY, CDR2 SVGAGI, per germline. The V end lost 1 base, the J end lost 8 bases, and 11 bases lay between the germline ends. CDR3 amino acids: CASSYWGGGGYTF. CDR3 nucleotide sequence: TGTGCCAGCAGTTACTGGGGGGGAGGGGGCTACACCTTC.

The chain couples TRBV25-1 to TRBJ1-4; possible D gene TRBD1, 5 bases. This CDR3 has 14 residues. Germline V lookup: CDR1 MGHDK, CDR2 SYGVNS. V was trimmed by 6 bases and J by 3 bases, leaving 11 bases between them. The CDR3 loop is CASRRQWPNEKLFF. In nucleotides, the CDR3 is TGTGCCAGCAGGAGACAGTGGCCTAATGAAAAACTGTTTTTT.

This chain uses TRBV13 with TRBJ1-5; TRBD1 matches at 8 bases. This CDR3 region has 14 residues. V lost 4 bases to trimming and J lost 6 bases; unmatched junction nucleotides: 5. Germline loops: CDR1 PRHDT, CDR2 FYEKMQ (reference sequence). CDR3 region: CASSSSGGRQPQHF. The CDR3, as DNA: TGTGCCAGCAGCTCTTCAGGGGGCCGTCAGCCCCAGCATTTT.

The CDR3 nucleotides are TGTGCCAGCAGCCAGACTAGCGGAAACAATGAGCAGTTCTTC. Translation: CASSQTSGNNEQFF. V gene TRBV9 combines with J gene TRBJ2-1, with 9 positions matching TRBD2. V shed 4 bases and J 5 bases; nucleotides not matched to a gene: 4. Germline V gene data show CDR1 as SGDLS and CDR2 as YYNGEE. The CDR3 runs 14 residues.

Here the CDR3 DNA reads TGCGCCAGCAGCCCTGACAGGGGAGGAGAAAAACTGTTTTTT. Protein: CASSPDRGGEKLFF. The chain recombines TRBV5-1 with TRBJ1-4; 8 bases are a match to TRBD1. The CDR3 covers 14 residues. The V gene end was trimmed by 4 bases and the J gene end by 8 bases; junction bases not matched to a gene: 7. In germline, CDR1 is SGHRS, CDR2 YFSETQ.

The gene calls are TRBV4-1 and TRBJ2-3, with D perhaps matching TRBD2 (7 bases). Deletions cut 0 bases from V and 2 bases from J, with 21 bases between. CDR1 MGHRA and CDR2 YSYEKL come from the germline V gene. There are 19 residues in the CDR3. The CDR3 here is CASSQDGGAGMGATDTQYF. The CDR3 nucleotides read TGCGCCAGCAGCCAAGATGGGGGGGCGGGTATGGGTGCCACAGATACGCAGTATTTT.

The CDR3 spells CASSQTGGLEYTQYF. In nucleotides, the CDR3 is TGTGCCAGTAGTCAAACAGGGGGTCTGGAGTATACGCAGTATTTT. The chain joins TRBV19 to TRBJ2-3; 8 bases match TRBD1. The J segment lost 7 bases and the V segment lost 5 bases, leaving 11 bases of the junction unmatched. Germline values: CDR1 LNHDA, CDR2 SQIVND (reference sequence). This CDR3 region has 15 residues.

The chain is built from TRBV13 and TRBJ2-1; D remains unclear. V was trimmed by 5 bases and J by 0 bases, leaving 5 bases between them. Germline-derived CDR1 and CDR2 are PRHDT and FYEKMQ (reference sequence). The CDR3 spans 13 residues. The CDR3, as DNA: TGTGCCAGCAGCGCGAGCTCCTACAATGAGCAGTTCTTC. This encodes CASSASSYNEQFF.

The rearrangement uses TRBV5-1 and TRBJ2-7, with D unclear. CDR1 and CDR2 (germline): SGHRS, YFSETQ. V was clipped by 4 bases and J by 5 bases, with 22 bases between them. The CDR3 spans 16 residues. The CDR3 DNA reads TGCGCCAGCAGCCTCGAACCTAGACGGTTCTTTGACGAGCAGTACTTC. Translated: CASSLEPRRFFDEQYF.